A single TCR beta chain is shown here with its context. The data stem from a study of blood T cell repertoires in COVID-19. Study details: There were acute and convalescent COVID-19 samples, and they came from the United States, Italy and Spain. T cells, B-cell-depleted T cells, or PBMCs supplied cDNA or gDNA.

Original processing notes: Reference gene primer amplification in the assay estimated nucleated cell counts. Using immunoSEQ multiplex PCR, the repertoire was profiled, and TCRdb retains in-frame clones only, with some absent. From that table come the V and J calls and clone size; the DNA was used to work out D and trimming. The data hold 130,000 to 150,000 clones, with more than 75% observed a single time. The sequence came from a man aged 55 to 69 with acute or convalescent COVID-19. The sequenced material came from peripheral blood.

CDR3 DNA sequence: TGTGCCATCAGTGGGACTAGCGGGAATCAAGAGACCCAGTACTTC. Amino acid sequence: CAISGTSGNQETQYF. The chain has TRBV10-3 and TRBJ2-5, with 12 positions matching TRBD2. The V gene end was trimmed by 4 bases and the J gene end by 2 bases; junction bases not matched to a gene: 2. Germline values: CDR1 ENHRY, CDR2 SYGVKD. The CDR3 spans 15 residues.